These 24 T cell receptor beta chains were sequenced from one sample in a study of blood T cell repertoires in COVID-19. Generated by immunoSEQ multiplex PCR, the TCRdb table keeps only in-frame clones and is missing some. The sample holds 45,000 to 50,000 clones, 70% to 90% seen once. Sample: peripheral blood. The receptors here all came from a woman aged 80 or older with COVID-19, enrolled during active disease.

J is TRBJ2-7 and V is TRBV4-1; 8 bases agree with TRBD1. The CDR3 is 13 amino acids. J was trimmed by 6 bases and V by 3 bases; bases with no gene match: 4. CDR1 and CDR2 from the germline V gene are MGHRA and YSYEKL. DNA for the CDR3: TGCGCCAGCAGCCAGGGACAGGTAGGCGAGCAGTACTTC. As protein: CASSQGQVGEQYF.

This clone was counted between two and nine times. V gene TRBV6-5 combines with J gene TRBJ2-7; the match to TRBD2 covers 12 bases. The CDR3 extends over 13 amino acids. J gave up 2 bases and V 10 bases, and 3 bases lay outside the gene matches. The germline CDR1 and CDR2 sequences are MNHEY and SVGAGI. Here the CDR3 reads CATRLAGAYEQYF. The CDR3 DNA sequence: TGTGCCACCAGACTAGCGGGAGCCTACGAGCAGTACTTC.

This chain connects TRBV11-3 to TRBJ2-5; D ambiguous. V dropped 3 bases and J dropped 3 bases, with 2 bases sitting between them. The CDR3 totals 11 residues. Germline CDR1 reads SGHNT; CDR2 reads YENEEA. In DNA, the CDR3 is TGTGCCAGCAGCTTCAAAGAGACCCAGTACTTC. Protein sequence: CASSFKETQYF.

The J gene is TRBJ2-3, the V gene TRBV7-6, with 9 nucleotides matching TRBD2. The length of the CDR3 is 16 residues. Germline CDR1 is SGHVS and CDR2 is FNYEAQ. Trimming removed 1 base from V and 1 base from J; junction bases left unmatched: 3. The CDR3 is CASSLEGGRGTDTQYF. CDR3 bases: TGTGCCAGCAGCTTAGAGGGCGGGAGGGGCACAGATACGCAGTATTTT.

The chain has TRBV5-1 and TRBJ1-2; 7 bases line up with TRBD1. The V gene end was trimmed by 0 bases and the J gene end by 3 bases; junction bases not matched to a gene: 11. The CDR3 loop spans 17 amino acids. Germline V gives CDR1 SGHRS, CDR2 YFSETQ. CDR3 sequence reads: CASSLVAGRQGDYGYTF. As DNA, the CDR3 is TGCGCCAGCAGCTTGGTGGCTGGCCGACAGGGAGACTATGGCTACACCTTC.

The V and J genes are TRBV28 and TRBJ1-2, with 8 nucleotides matching TRBD1. The CDR3 spans 13 residues. V dropped 7 bases and J dropped 5; count of bases not matched to a gene: 6. Germline values: CDR1 MDHEN, CDR2 SYDVKM. Written as DNA, the CDR3 is TGTGCCAGCACCGTGGACAGGGCGTATGGCTACACCTTC. Its protein product is CASTVDRAYGYTF.

The genes are TRBV19 and TRBJ2-5, with unresolved D. V was trimmed by 5 bases and J by 2 bases, leaving 12 bases between them. The CDR3 totals 14 residues. Germline CDR1 reads LNHDA; CDR2 reads SQIVND (reference sequence). CDR3 sequence (DNA): TGTGCCAGTAGTCAGTCACAGCTACAAGAGACCCAGTACTTC. It codes for CASSQSQLQETQYF. The variable domain in full, with the rest retrieved from reference TRBV19 and TRBJ2-5, is DGGITQSPKYLFRKEGQNVTLSCEQNLNHDAMYWYRQDPGQGLRLIYYSQIVNDFQKGDIAEGYSVSREKKESFPLTVTSAQKNPTAFYLCASSQSQLQETQYFGPGTRLLVL.

The chain joins TRBV5-4 to TRBJ2-3; D may be TRBD2 (5 bases). Trimming shortened V by 4 bases and J by 1 base, and 10 bases separated the two germline ends. The CDR3 totals 14 residues. CDR1 and CDR2 from the germline V gene are SGHNT and YYREEE (reference sequence). In nucleotides, the CDR3 is TGTGCCAGCAGCGGGAGCTGGGGCACAGATACGCAGTATTTT. It codes for CASSGSWGTDTQYF. The variable domain in full, with the rest retrieved from reference TRBV5-4 and TRBJ2-3, is ETGVTQSPTHLIKTRGQQVTLRCSSQSGHNTVSWYQQALGQGPQFIFQYYREEENGRGNFPPRFSGLQFPNYSSELNVNALELDDSALYLCASSGSWGTDTQYFGPGTRLTVL.

The rearrangement uses TRBV5-1 and TRBJ2-7, with no clear D. CDR1 and CDR2 (germline): SGHRS, YFSETQ. The CDR3 covers 16 residues. V lost 0 bases, J lost 6 bases, and 19 bases lay in between. The CDR3 DNA reads as TGCGCCAGCAGCTTGGCTGCCCGATTGTCAGCAGGCGAGCAGTACTTC. As protein: CASSLAARLSAGEQYF.

The sample holds one count of this clone. The chain uses TRBV5-1 and TRBJ2-1; 9 nucleotides agree with TRBD1. CDR3 length: 15 amino acids. The germline gives CDR1 SGHRS, CDR2 YFSETQ. J lost 2 bases, V lost 3 bases, and 3 bases had no gene match. CDR3 sequence: CASSSGQGTYNEQFF. As DNA, the CDR3 is TGCGCCAGCAGCTCGGGACAGGGAACCTACAATGAGCAGTTCTTC.

This chain connects TRBV27 to TRBJ1-1; D unclear. The germline V gene has CDR1 MNHEY and CDR2 SMNVEV (reference sequence). CDR3 length equals 15 residues. Trimming removed 1 base at V and 2 bases at J, with 11 bases between. The CDR3 coding sequence is TGTGCCAGCAGTTTATATGGCAGAAGTAACACTGAAGCTTTCTTT. It specifies CASSLYGRSNTEAFF.

The chain links TRBV2 to TRBJ1-2; 7 nucleotides line up with TRBD1. Unmatched junction bases numbered 4, after V lost 9 bases and J lost 0 bases. There are 13 residues in the CDR3. Germline loops: CDR1 SNHLY, CDR2 FYNNEI. The CDR3 reads CARGTASNYGYTF. CDR3 nucleotides: TGTGCCAGGGGGACAGCTTCTAACTATGGCTACACCTTC.

The chain uses TRBV9 and TRBJ2-5; 7 bases align to TRBD2. The CDR3 totals 17 residues. V was clipped by 0 bases and J by 4 bases; unmatched bases: 12. Germline assignment: CDR1 SGDLS and CDR2 YYNGEE. The CDR3 loop reads CASSVADGRAGGETQYF. CDR3 DNA sequence: TGTGCCAGCAGCGTAGCTGATGGGAGGGCCGGGGGAGAGACCCAGTACTTC.

The V call is TRBV6-1, the J call TRBJ1-2; D unclear. Germline lookup yields CDR1 MNHNS and CDR2 SASEGT. The V gene lost 2 bases and the J gene lost 0 bases, with 13 bases spanning the gap. This CDR3 has 16 amino acids. The CDR3 coding sequence is TGTGCCAGCAGTGAATCCACAGATTACTCTAACTATGGCTACACCTTC. Its protein is CASSESTDYSNYGYTF.

This chain links TRBV28 with TRBJ2-1, with D unclear. The CDR3 contains 13 residues. Germline-derived CDR1 and CDR2 are MDHEN and SYDVKM. Trimming took 3 bases from V and 2 from J, leaving 5 bases between them. CDR3: CASSFLPYNEQFF. The CDR3 nucleotides are TGTGCCAGCAGTTTTCTACCCTACAATGAGCAGTTCTTC.

The J gene is TRBJ1-5, the V gene TRBV19, with D possibly TRBD1 on 6 matching bases. Germline-derived CDR1 and CDR2 are LNHDA and SQIVND (reference sequence). The CDR3 runs 16 residues. Trimming shortened V by 4 bases and J by 2 bases, and 15 bases separated the two germline ends. The CDR3 DNA reads TGTGCCAGTAGTACCCACAGGGATCGGGGCAATCAGCCCCAGCATTTT. This gives the protein CASSTHRDRGNQPQHF.

The rearrangement uses TRBV29-1 and TRBJ1-2; 8 bases agree with TRBD1. Germline V CDR1 and CDR2: SQVTM, ANQGSEA. The CDR3 has 11 amino acids. The ends lost 6 bases at V and 8 bases at J; junction bases unmatched: 5. The CDR3 protein is CSVDRGDGYTF. Here the CDR3 DNA reads TGCAGCGTCGACAGGGGAGACGGCTACACCTTC.

Only a few counts were recorded for this clone. The J gene is TRBJ2-2, the V gene TRBV6-2 or TRBV6-3; D perhaps matches TRBD1 (6 bases). Germline loops: CDR1 MNHEY, CDR2 SVGEGT. V lost 4 bases and J 7 bases, leaving 10 bases between the germline ends. The CDR3 sequence is 13 residues long. The CDR3 loop is CASSSQGHGELFF. The CDR3, as DNA: TGTGCCAGCAGTTCACAGGGTCACGGGGAGCTGTTTTTT.

This clone appeared a single time. The chain has TRBV29-1 and TRBJ2-7; D is unclear. Germline V lookup: CDR1 SQVTM, CDR2 ANQGSEA. V lost 4 bases, J lost 0 bases, and 10 bases lay in between. CDR3 length: 13 residues. CDR3 residues: CSVAQISSYEQYF. The DNA of the CDR3 is TGCAGCGTTGCCCAGATAAGCTCCTACGAGCAGTACTTC.

This rearrangement joins TRBV12-5 to TRBJ1-2, with a weak D call TRBD1 (6 bases). Trimming cost V 0 bases and J 3 bases, with 11 bases left between them. The CDR3 contains 15 residues. Per germline, CDR1 LGHNT and CDR2 FRNRAP. CDR3 coding DNA: TGTGCTAGTGGTTTGGTACTGGACAGACACTATGGCTACACCTTC. Encoded protein: CASGLVLDRHYGYTF.

This chain joins TRBV6-5 and TRBJ2-1; possibly TRBD1 for D (5 bases). Germline CDR1 MNHEY, CDR2 SVGAGI. This CDR3 comprises 14 residues. V lost 2 bases to trimming and J lost 3 bases, with 8 bases between them. This chain's CDR3 is CASSYPGHYNEQFF. The CDR3 region has the DNA TGTGCCAGCAGTTACCCCGGACACTACAATGAGCAGTTCTTC.

The chain recombines TRBV7-2 with TRBJ2-7, with TRBD1 matching over 12 bases. The CDR3 runs 16 residues. J gave up 7 bases and V 1 base, and 8 bases lay outside the gene matches. Germline lookup yields CDR1 SGHTA and CDR2 FQGNSA. The CDR3 reads CASSLVGTGGYGEQYF. DNA for the CDR3: TGTGCCAGCAGCTTAGTCGGGACAGGGGGCTACGGTGAGCAGTACTTC.

This sequence joins TRBV13 and TRBJ1-2; TRBD1 agrees at 9 bases. Germline trimming cut 5 bases from V and 1 base from J; bases unmatched to any gene: 11. The length of the CDR3 is 17 residues. Per the germline V gene, CDR1 is PRHDT and CDR2 is FYEKMQ (reference sequence). CDR3 sequence (DNA): TGTGCCAGCAGCCTTACGCTCCCGACAGGGGGTAACTATGGCTACACCTTC. Translating it yields CASSLTLPTGGNYGYTF.

The chain couples TRBV28 to TRBJ1-2; D remains unclear. CDR3 length: 13 residues. Per germline, CDR1 MDHEN and CDR2 SYDVKM. V shed 3 bases and J shed 4 bases, with 9 bases lying between them. CDR3: CASSFPQIYGYTF. CDR3 coding DNA: TGTGCCAGCAGTTTCCCACAGATCTATGGCTACACCTTC.